The 32 T cell receptor beta chains listed next were all sequenced from one sample in a study of human T cells and chemical hapten exposure. TCRdb fed the RACE reads into MiXCR, producing one record per CDR3 protein. This sample has about 47,000 distinct CDR3 sequences; about 4% occur once, and the top ten carry approximately 5%. Time point of the sample: healthy volunteer bleed at 6 weeks. Unfractionated whole blood yielded total RNA. The sequencing input was whole blood. The receptors originated from a human donor in good health. Some clones in this sample may be carry-over from other donors' samples.

At least ten counts were recorded for this clonotype. This chain joins TRBV27 and TRBJ1-5; D not certain. Germline CDR1 reads MNHEY; CDR2 reads SMNVEV (reference sequence). Trimming cost V 5 bases and J 0 bases, with 8 bases left between them. The length of the CDR3 is 14 residues. The CDR3 protein is CASSPSSSNQPQHF. Here the CDR3 DNA reads TGTGCCAGCAGTCCCTCCTCTAGCAATCAGCCCCAGCATTTT.

This clonotype was detected ten times or more. The chain joins TRBV6-6 to TRBJ2-1; D may be TRBD1 or TRBD2 (7 bases each). The V gene lost 4 bases and the J gene lost 1 base, with 17 bases spanning the gap. The V gene's germline CDR1 is MNHNY and CDR2 SVGAGI (reference sequence). This CDR3 has 17 amino acids. The CDR3 is CASSSPQGEGSYNEQFF. As DNA, the CDR3 is TGTGCCAGCAGTTCCCCTCAGGGGGAGGGGTCCTACAATGAGCAGTTCTTC.

This chain links TRBV20-1 with TRBJ1-5; no clear D gene. The V gene lost 3 bases and the J gene lost 2 bases, with 11 bases spanning the gap. The CDR3 spans 14 residues. Germline V CDR1 and CDR2: DFQATT, SNEGSKA (reference sequence). CDR3 DNA sequence: TGCAGTGCTAGGTCCGGGGTACGCAATCAGCCCCAGCATTTT. Translated: CSARSGVRNQPQHF.

This clonotype was counted ten times or more. The chain carries TRBV6-5 and TRBJ2-3; D remains unclear. The length of the CDR3 is 11 residues. Per the germline V gene, CDR1 is MNHEY and CDR2 is SVGAGI. V was trimmed by 7 bases and J by 5 bases, leaving 7 bases between them. The CDR3 region has the DNA TGTGCCAGCACCGTAGGAGATACGCAGTATTTT. Translated, it gives CASTVGDTQYF.

The chain couples TRBV20-1 to TRBJ1-6; 7 positions agree with TRBD1. Germline CDR1 DFQATT, CDR2 SNEGSKA (reference sequence). CDR3 size: 16 residues. The ends lost 6 bases at V and 7 bases at J; junction bases unmatched: 15. The CDR3: CSALPSRQGGNSPLHF. The CDR3 DNA is TGCAGTGCCCTCCCCTCTAGACAGGGAGGAAATTCACCCCTCCACTTT.

This clonotype was found many times. This rearrangement joins TRBV7-3 to TRBJ2-4; TRBD2 matches 9 bases. The CDR3 runs to 14 residues. Losses at the gene ends were 2 bases for V and 4 bases for J; bases not matched to a gene: 0. Germline V gene sequence: CDR1 SGHTA, CDR2 FQGTGA. In DNA form, the CDR3 reads TGTGCCAGCAGCTTAGCGGGAGGGAAAAACATTCAGTACTTC. It translates to CASSLAGGKNIQYF.

In its sample, this clonotype was seen many times. This chain joins TRBV29-1 and TRBJ2-1; D remains ambiguous. CDR3 length: 12 amino acids. CDR1 is SQVTM, CDR2 ANQGSEA, per germline. The germline V and J ends were trimmed by 0 bases and 8 bases, with 8 bases remaining between them. This CDR3 reads CSVEDQTYEQFF. CDR3 DNA: TGCAGCGTTGAAGACCAAACCTATGAGCAGTTCTTC.

This chain links TRBV14 with TRBJ2-5, with TRBD2 matching 10 bases. Unmatched junction bases numbered 7, after V lost 0 bases and J lost 0 bases. Germline CDR1 reads SGHDN; CDR2 reads FVKESK. This CDR3 spans 18 amino acids. The CDR3 spells CASSQDLPGLANQETQYF. The CDR3 nucleotides read TGTGCCAGCAGCCAAGATCTACCGGGACTAGCGAACCAAGAGACCCAGTACTTC.

This clonotype showed up many times. The chain employs TRBV28 and TRBJ1-5; no definite D call. The CDR3 loop spans 12 amino acids. Trimming shortened V by 8 bases and J by 9 bases, and 14 bases separated the two germline ends. Per germline, CDR1 MDHEN and CDR2 SYDVKM. The CDR3 DNA reads as TGTGCCAGCCGTGCCCCCTCTCGGCCCCAGCATTTT. This encodes CASRAPSRPQHF.

This chain uses TRBV5-1 with TRBJ1-6; D gene uncertain. Germline-derived CDR1 and CDR2 are SGHRS and YFSETQ. V lost 3 bases to trimming and J lost 5 bases, with 12 bases between them. This CDR3 is 15 amino acids long. This CDR3 reads CASSWTEIHNSPLHF. The CDR3 DNA reads TGCGCCAGCAGCTGGACTGAAATCCATAATTCACCCCTCCACTTT.

This clonotype was observed a few times. The gene calls are TRBV15 and TRBJ1-6; D unclear. The CDR3 length is 16 residues. In germline, CDR1 is LNHNV, CDR2 YYDKDF (reference sequence). With 0 bases removed from V and 8 bases from J, the gap between germline ends came to 14 bases. CDR3 DNA sequence: TGTGCCACCAGCAGAGAACGGGGTTCTATGGATTCACCCCTCCACTTT. This encodes CATSRERGSMDSPLHF.

This clonotype has a count of ten or more. V is TRBV29-1 and J is TRBJ2-1; possible D gene TRBD2, 5 bases. The CDR3 is 15 amino acids. Germline CDR1 is SQVTM and CDR2 is ANQGSEA. Trimming left V 6 bases short and J 10 bases short, with 25 bases between. CDR3 DNA sequence: TGCAGCGTCCGTACACTAGGGCCCGGGCCGGAGGAGCAGTTCTTC. Encoded protein: CSVRTLGPGPEEQFF.

This clonotype has ten or more counts. The chain uses TRBV24-1 and TRBJ2-3; D possibly corresponds to TRBD2 (5 bases). The CDR3 has 13 amino acids. The V end was cut by 4 bases, the J end by 4 bases, with 8 bases between. The germline V gene has CDR1 KGHDR and CDR2 SFDVKD. The CDR3 nucleotides read TGTGCCACCAGTGAATGGGGAGCAGATACGCAGTATTTT. As protein: CATSEWGADTQYF.

About this clonotype itself: Just one base apart from a much larger clone, this may be a read error. The chain carries TRBV6-5 and TRBJ1-1, with D hard to call. The CDR3 length is 12 residues. Germline CDR1 MNHEY, CDR2 SVGAGI. The CDR3 loop reads CDSSSPSAEAFF. CDR3 nucleotide sequence: TGTGACAGCAGTTCCCCCTCCGCTGAAGCTTTCTTT.

The CDR3 DNA is TGCAGCGTTGAAAACAGGGGCTATGGCTACACCTTC. It codes for CSVENRGYGYTF. The chain joins TRBV29-1 to TRBJ1-2; 7 bases agree with TRBD1. The CDR3 totals 12 residues. Trimming took 2 bases from V and 4 from J; bases not matched to a gene: 1. Germline loops: CDR1 SQVTM, CDR2 ANQGSEA.

There are many counts of this clonotype. The genes are TRBV6-1 and TRBJ1-5; D remains unclear. There are 12 residues in the CDR3. Germline V CDR1 and CDR2: MNHNS, SASEGT. Deletions cut 6 bases from V and 6 bases from J, with 9 bases between. The CDR3 bases are TGTGCCAGCAGAAGGGAGGGTCAGCCCCAGCATTTT. Translation gives CASRREGQPQHF.

Many counts were recorded for this clonotype. CDR3 in amino acids: CASSQPLAGGPKNIQYF. The CDR3 nucleotides are TGTGCCAGCAGTCAGCCCCTAGCGGGAGGACCCAAAAACATTCAGTACTTC. The genes are TRBV2 and TRBJ2-4; 11 bases are a match to TRBD2. Germline-derived CDR1 and CDR2 are SNHLY and FYNNEI. The CDR3 consists of 17 residues. J lost 2 bases, V lost 5 bases, and 8 bases had no gene match.

The V and J genes are TRBV4-1 and TRBJ1-2, with no clear D. V lost 3 bases, J lost 0 bases, and 5 bases lay in between. Germline V gene lookup returns CDR1 MGHRA and CDR2 YSYEKL. The CDR3 has 13 residues. The CDR3 sequence: CASSHGTNYGYTF. The CDR3, as DNA: TGCGCCAGCAGCCACGGCACTAACTATGGCTACACCTTC.

This clonotype was seen only a few times. The rearrangement uses TRBV19 and TRBJ2-7, with TRBD2 matching over 7 bases. There are 14 residues in the CDR3. V shed 5 bases, J shed 4 bases, and the junction held 8 bases outside the gene matches. Germline V gene data show CDR1 as LNHDA and CDR2 as SQIVND (reference sequence). The CDR3 sequence is CASSSGAGLYEQYF. The DNA for the CDR3 is TGTGCCAGTAGTTCGGGAGCGGGATTATACGAGCAGTACTTC.

The table lists this clonotype with many counts. The chain has TRBV20-1 and TRBJ2-7; D call uncertain. CDR1 and CDR2 (germline): DFQATT, SNEGSKA (reference sequence). The CDR3 loop spans 10 amino acids. The V end lost 4 bases, the J end lost 2 bases, and 3 bases lay between the germline ends. The CDR3 DNA reads TGCAGTGCTACTACCTACGAGCAGTACTTC. Amino acids: CSATTYEQYF.

The chain uses TRBV3-1 and TRBJ2-1; a weak D match, TRBD2 (7 bases). Germline CDR1 is LGHDT and CDR2 is YNNKEL (reference sequence). CDR3 size: 16 residues. The ends were cut back, 4 bases at V and 8 bases at J, with 21 bases in the middle. CDR3 amino acids: CASSPLRGRADDEQFF. As DNA, the CDR3 is TGTGCCAGCAGCCCTTTGAGGGGGAGGGCCGACGATGAGCAGTTCTTC.

This clonotype came up many times. V gene TRBV19 combines with J gene TRBJ2-5, with 8 positions matching TRBD1. The CDR3 totals 13 residues. In germline, CDR1 is LNHDA, CDR2 SQIVND (reference sequence). V lost 8 bases, J lost 2 bases, and 4 bases stayed unmatched. CDR3 bases: TGTGCCAGTGCGGGACAGGCTCAAGAGACCCAGTACTTC. This codes for CASAGQAQETQYF.

The chain is built from TRBV27 and TRBJ1-4; 7 bases match TRBD1. The V gene's germline CDR1 is MNHEY and CDR2 SMNVEV (reference sequence). The CDR3 sequence is 14 residues long. The V and J ends lost 6 bases and 6 bases, in that order; junction bases with no gene match: 7. CDR3 protein: CASSDRDEDEKLFF. DNA for the CDR3: TGTGCCAGCAGCGACAGGGACGAGGATGAAAAACTGTTTTTT.

In this sample, this clonotype turned up many times. The chain employs TRBV7-2 and TRBJ2-5; 16 positions agree with TRBD2. V was clipped by 5 bases and J by 3 bases; unmatched bases: 12. Per the germline V gene, CDR1 is SGHTA and CDR2 is FQGNSA. This CDR3 region has 19 residues. The CDR3 bases are TGTGCCAGCAGCCCGGGACTAGCGGGAGGGGCCCTGGCTAAAGAGACCCAGTACTTC. This translates into CASSPGLAGGALAKETQYF.

The table lists this clonotype with many counts. This chain uses TRBV28 with TRBJ2-1; TRBD2 matches 9 bases. This CDR3 has 15 residues. Germline-derived CDR1 and CDR2 are MDHEN and SYDVKM. V was clipped by 7 bases and J by 4 bases; unmatched bases: 8. CDR3 DNA: TGTGCCAGCACCTATAGCGGGAGCGGGTACAATGAGCAGTTCTTC. Translation gives CASTYSGSGYNEQFF.

This clonotype was picked up many times. The CDR3 DNA follows: TGTGCCACCAGAGCCTTTTGGTCCAATGAGCAGTTCTTC. Translating gives CATRAFWSNEQFF. The chain has TRBV24-1 and TRBJ2-1; no definite D call. This CDR3 is 13 amino acids long. The V gene lost 7 bases and the J gene lost 6 bases, with 12 bases spanning the gap. The germline V gene encodes CDR1 KGHDR and CDR2 SFDVKD.

There are many counts of this clonotype. The chain joins TRBV28 to TRBJ2-7, with D perhaps matching TRBD1 (5 bases). The CDR3 totals 16 residues. The germline CDR1 and CDR2 sequences are MDHEN and SYDVKM. V shed 5 bases and J shed 0 bases, with 17 bases lying between them. The CDR3 sequence is CASSLPLWGPSYEQYF. In nucleotides, the CDR3 is TGTGCCAGCAGTCTTCCTCTCTGGGGCCCCTCCTACGAGCAGTACTTC.

The chain carries TRBV3-1 and TRBJ1-5; D is uncertain. In germline, CDR1 is LGHDT, CDR2 YNNKEL (reference sequence). V was shortened by 2 bases and J by 5 bases, with 7 bases between the two germline ends. The CDR3 is 13 amino acids. CDR3: CASSQQDYQPQHF. DNA for the CDR3: TGTGCCAGCAGCCAACAAGACTATCAGCCCCAGCATTTT. The full variable domain, rest sourced from reference TRBV3-1 and TRBJ1-5, is DTAVSQTPKYLVTQMGNDKSIKCEQNLGHDTMYWYKQDSKKFLKIMFSYNNKELIINETVPNRFSPKSPDKAHLNLHINSLELGDSAVYFCASSQQDYQPQHFGDGTRLSIL.

In this sample, this clonotype turned up many times. The rearrangement links TRBV25-1 to TRBJ1-5; D gene unclear. V lost 4 bases and J lost 2, with 9 bases in between. Germline assignment: CDR1 MGHDK and CDR2 SYGVNS. This CDR3 region has 14 residues. The CDR3 nucleotides are TGTGCCAGCAGTGGACGATGGGGCAATCAGCCCCAGCATTTT. Translated, it gives CASSGRWGNQPQHF.

This clonotype was recorded at least ten times. This chain connects TRBV24-1 to TRBJ1-1, with D tentatively TRBD1 (5 bases). CDR1 KGHDR and CDR2 SFDVKD come from the germline V gene. V dropped 9 bases and J dropped 6 bases, with 10 bases sitting between them. The CDR3 is 11 residues long. The CDR3 region has the DNA TGTGCCACCGTTCAGGGTGCTGAAGCTTTCTTT. It codes for CATVQGAEAFF.

This clonotype was observed many times. The chain couples TRBV7-3 to TRBJ2-5; 9 positions match TRBD2. The germline CDR1 and CDR2 sequences are SGHTA and FQGTGA. The CDR3 runs to 15 residues. The trim removed 5 bases at V and 6 bases at J, leaving 10 bases unmatched. CDR3 loop: CASSQDLAGSKTQYF. The CDR3 region has the DNA TGTGCCAGCAGCCAAGACCTAGCGGGGAGCAAGACCCAGTACTTC.

The V gene is TRBV12-3 or TRBV12-4, the J gene TRBJ2-1, with TRBD2 identical over 13 bases. Trimming cost V 7 bases and J 7 bases; bases outside gene matches: 4. This CDR3 comprises 14 residues. This chain's CDR3 is CASNLGLAGNEQFF. The DNA for the CDR3 is TGTGCCAGCAACCTGGGACTAGCGGGAAATGAGCAGTTCTTC.